These 10 T cell receptor beta chains came from one sample sequenced in a study of T cell responses to AZD1222 COVID-19 vaccine. Generated by immunoSEQ multiplex PCR, the TCRdb table keeps only in-frame clones and is missing some. The data hold more than 100,000 clones, with about 92% observed a single time. Material: peripheral blood, obtained 28 days after the second AZD1222 dose. The source of these receptors is an adult who received the AZD1222 COVID-19 vaccine.

This chain uses TRBV18 with TRBJ1-2; 9 bases fit TRBD1. The CDR3 covers 15 residues. Trimming at V came to 6 bases and at J to 4 bases, leaving 9 bases not matched to a gene. The V gene's germline CDR1 is KGHSH and CDR2 LQKENI. The DNA of the CDR3 is TGTGCCAGCTCCCCGGACAGGGGCGGACTCTATGGCTACACCTTC. This codes for CASSPDRGGLYGYTF.

The chain recombines TRBV19 with TRBJ1-1, with 7 nucleotides matching TRBD1. The length of the CDR3 is 13 residues. The germline V gene encodes CDR1 LNHDA and CDR2 SQIVND (reference sequence). Trimming took 7 bases from V and 6 from J; bases not matched to a gene: 8. Here the CDR3 DNA reads TGTGCCAGTAATAAGGGGGCAGACGCTGAAGCTTTCTTT. Amino acid sequence: CASNKGADAEAFF.

The chain uses TRBV7-2 and TRBJ1-1; weak D call: TRBD1 (5 bases). Germline V gene data show CDR1 as SGHTA and CDR2 as FQGNSA. Trimming took 7 bases from V and 8 from J, leaving 14 bases between them. The CDR3 sequence is 12 residues long. The CDR3 DNA sequence: TGTGCCAGCACTAAGGCCCAGGGCGAAGCTTTCTTT. Encoded protein: CASTKAQGEAFF.

The chain has TRBV6-2 or TRBV6-3 and TRBJ2-1; the D is unclear. The CDR3 loop spans 13 amino acids. CDR1 MNHEY and CDR2 SVGEGT come from the germline V gene. V shed 0 bases and J shed 5 bases, with 5 bases lying between them. For the CDR3, the DNA is TGTGCCAGCAGTTACTCTTTTGACAATGAGCAGTTCTTC. Its protein product is CASSYSFDNEQFF.

The CDR3 DNA sequence: TGCGCCAGCAGCTTGCAGGGATCCGCGAACACTGAAGCTTTCTTT. Translating gives CASSLQGSANTEAFF. The rearrangement uses TRBV5-1 and TRBJ1-1, with a weak D call TRBD1 (5 bases). The CDR3 spans 15 residues. V lost 1 base to trimming and J lost 1 base, with 11 bases between them. Germline V gene sequence: CDR1 SGHRS, CDR2 YFSETQ.

The chain has TRBV2 and TRBJ2-3, with 9 nucleotides matching TRBD2. Trimming took 5 bases from V and 5 from J; bases not matched to a gene: 5. The CDR3 loop spans 14 amino acids. The V gene's germline CDR1 is SNHLY and CDR2 FYNNEI. The CDR3 spells CASSPGLARDTQYF. The CDR3 DNA is TGTGCCAGCAGTCCGGGACTAGCAAGAGATACGCAGTATTTT. The variable domain in full, completed from reference TRBV2 and TRBJ2-3, reads EPEVTQTPSHQVTQMGQEVILRCVPISNHLYFYWYRQILGQKVEFLVSFYNNEISEKSEIFDDQFSVERPDGSNFTLKIRSTKLEDSAMYFCASSPGLARDTQYFGPGTRLTVL.

The rearrangement uses TRBV19 and TRBJ2-1; the match to TRBD2 covers 10 bases. Losses at the gene ends were 7 bases for V and 5 bases for J; bases not matched to a gene: 20. The CDR3 totals 19 residues. From germline, CDR1 is LNHDA and CDR2 SQIVND (reference sequence). For the CDR3, the DNA is TGTGCCAGTATTCCTGGGGTAGCGGGGGGTAGGGGTAGGGACAATGAGCAGTTCTTC. Its translation is CASIPGVAGGRGRDNEQFF.

The V and J genes are TRBV19 and TRBJ1-1; D is perhaps TRBD1 (5 bases). This CDR3 is 14 amino acids long. Germline V gene data show CDR1 as LNHDA and CDR2 as SQIVND (reference sequence). The V end lost 5 bases, the J end lost 10 bases, and 20 bases lay between the germline ends. CDR3 sequence: CASSSSRDLWGAFF. CDR3 nucleotide sequence: TGTGCCAGTAGTTCTTCCCGGGACCTATGGGGAGCTTTCTTT.

This clone showed up just once. This chain connects TRBV5-8 to TRBJ2-3, with D maybe TRBD1 (6 bases). The V gene lost 2 bases and the J gene lost 7 bases, with 26 bases spanning the gap. The CDR3 is 18 amino acids. CDR1 SGHTS and CDR2 YDEGEE come from the germline V gene. The CDR3 here is CASSFRVLTGPSRNTQYF. Here the CDR3 DNA reads TGTGCCAGCAGCTTCCGTGTACTCACAGGGCCAAGTCGAAATACGCAGTATTTT.

CDR3 region: CASSAAQGRELFF. The DNA for the CDR3 is TGTGCCAGCTCGGCGGCCCAGGGGCGGGAGCTGTTTTTT. The rearrangement joins TRBV7-7 to TRBJ2-2; weak D call: TRBD1 (6 bases). Looked up from germline, CDR1 is SSHAT and CDR2 is FNYEAQ (reference sequence). The CDR3 contains 13 residues. V lost 8 bases and J lost 9, with 16 bases in between.